This TCR beta chain emerged from a study of T-cell memory formation after mild COVID-19. Germline-derived CDR1 and CDR2 are DFQATT and SNEGSKA (reference sequence). The CDR3 has 12 amino acids. V shed 1 base and J shed 4 bases, with 7 bases lying between them. This clonotype came up many times. TCRdb reanalysed the 5' RACE reads using MiXCR and keeps one entry per CDR3 protein. The table lists 350,000 to 550,000 distinct CDR3 sequences, roughly 18% of them singletons, with 20% to 25% in the top ten. The sequenced material came from PBMCs or a T cell subset sorted from them (not recorded which). The receptor was derived from a young man who had mild COVID-19 (a few samples of this study predate the infection). Cell type and time point are not known. V usage is TRBV20-1 and J usage is TRBJ1-2; D is undetermined. CDR3 region: CSARAGSYGYTF. The CDR3 region has the DNA TGCAGTGCTAGAGCGGGGTCCTATGGCTACACCTTC.